Listed below are T cell receptor beta chains from one sample, sequenced in a study of CD8 T cells in Susac syndrome. TCRdb ran MiXCR on the immunoSEQ multiplex PCR reads and lists one entry per CDR3 protein. The table lists 100,000 to 150,000 distinct CDR3 sequences, 65% to 90% of them singletons. The sample taken for sequencing was CD8+ T cells from PBMCs. These receptors all come from a human donor with multiple sclerosis. CDR3s include the opening cysteine and the closing phenylalanine or tryptophan. The D gene is left open where the match is weak. Clone size, where shown, is once, few, many, or a class for clones that have expanded.

clone_size j_call d_call v_call cdr3_aa cdr3_nt
. TRBJ2-2 . TRBV7-8 CASSLVKGRAANTGELFF TGTGCCAGCAGCCTAGTCAAGGGCCGGGCCGCGAACACCGGGGAGCTGTTTTTT
few TRBJ1-3 . TRBV4-1 CASSQEYEQGNTIYF TGCGCCAGCAGCCAAGAGTACGAACAGGGAAACACCATATATTTT
. TRBJ2-3 TRBD2 TRBV6-1 CASTSGLAGGGDTQFF TGTGCCAGCACCTCGGGACTAGCGGGTGGGGGAGATACGCAGTTTTTT
. TRBJ1-2 TRBD1 TRBV9 CASSPEGQALTYGYTF TGTGCCAGCAGCCCCGAGGGACAGGCATTGACCTATGGCTACACCTTC
once TRBJ2-2 . TRBV4-3 CASSQDSESYTGELFF TGCGCCAGCAGCCAAGATAGTGAGAGTTACACCGGGGAGCTGTTTTTT
. TRBJ1-3 . TRBV4-1 CASSPEGRGNSGNTIYF TGCGCCAGCAGCCCTGAGGGAAGGGGGAACTCTGGAAACACCATATATTTT
. TRBJ1-1 . TRBV30 CAWSVVRKNTEAFF TGTGCCTGGAGTGTAGTCCGGAAGAACACTGAAGCTTTCTTT
. TRBJ2-1 . TRBV18 CASSPGLNYNEQFF TGTGCCAGCTCACCGGGACTTAATTACAATGAGCAGTTCTTC
. TRBJ1-5 TRBD1 TRBV2 CASSAAGGRQPQHF TGTGCCAGCAGTGCCGCAGGGGGCCGTCAGCCCCAGCATTTT
. TRBJ2-3 . TRBV4-1 CASSPEKAPTDTQYF TGCGCCAGCAGCCCTGAAAAGGCGCCCACAGATACGCAGTATTTT
. TRBJ2-1 TRBD2 TRBV4-1 CASSSPPGGTKNEQFF TGCGCCAGCAGCTCCCCCCCGGGGGGTACGAAGAATGAGCAGTTCTTC
once TRBJ1-2 . TRBV7-9 CASSTSGALYGYTF TGTGCCAGCAGCACCTCCGGGGCCTTATATGGCTACACCTTC
. TRBJ2-5 TRBD2 TRBV7-9 CVSSTWTSEQETQYF TGTGTCAGCAGCACCTGGACTAGCGAGCAAGAGACCCAGTACTTC
. TRBJ2-1 TRBD2 TRBV7-9 CASSYPGGPFYEQFF TGTGCCAGCAGCTACCCGGGGGGGCCTTTCTATGAGCAGTTCTTC
. TRBJ2-3 . TRBV7-6 CASSLDYGDGTQYF TGTGCCAGCAGCTTAGATTACGGGGACGGTACGCAGTATTTT
. TRBJ2-1 . TRBV3-1 CASSDEWLGEQFF TGTGCCAGCAGCGATGAGTGGTTAGGCGAGCAGTTCTTC
few TRBJ1-6 . TRBV7-9 CASSLSSPLHF TGTGCCAGCAGTTTAAGTTCACCCCTCCACTTT
. TRBJ2-5 . TRBV7-3 CASSSLQTQYF TGTGCCAGCAGCTCCCTACAGACCCAGTACTTC
. TRBJ1-1 . TRBV11-3 CASSLSVGPGLTTEAFF TGTGCCAGCAGTCTGTCCGTGGGGCCCGGTTTGACCACTGAAGCTTTCTTT
. TRBJ2-1 . TRBV19 CATLSPSSYNEQFF TGTGCCACCCTTAGCCCGAGCTCCTACAATGAGCAGTTCTTC
. TRBJ1-1 TRBD1 TRBV28 CASSHRTGPGEAFF TGTGCCAGCAGTCACAGGACAGGACCCGGAGAGGCTTTCTTT
. TRBJ1-2 TRBD1 TRBV7-9 CASSSKTGEASYTF TGTGCCAGCAGCTCAAAAACAGGGGAGGCGAGCTACACCTTC
. TRBJ2-5 . TRBV6-1 CASSLGRLETQYF TGTGCCAGCAGTTTAGGTCGGTTGGAGACCCAGTACTTC
. TRBJ1-5 . TRBV27 CASSLQGDGQPQHF TGTGCCAGCAGCCTACAGGGAGATGGTCAGCCCCAGCATTTT
few TRBJ2-7 TRBD2 TRBV4-1 CASRDLAGIDYEQYF TGCGCCAGCCGAGACTTAGCGGGGATCGACTACGAGCAGTACTTC
. TRBJ2-3 . TRBV10-3 CAISGLPPHPTDTQYF TGTGCCATCAGTGGACTCCCCCCCCATCCCACAGATACGCAGTATTTT
. TRBJ2-1 . TRBV4-1 CASSQPLRGSHNEQFF TGCGCCAGCAGCCAACCACTAAGGGGGTCCCACAATGAGCAGTTCTTC
. TRBJ2-1 . TRBV2 CASSEKWDYEQFF TGTGCCAGCAGTGAAAAGTGGGACTATGAGCAGTTCTTC
. TRBJ1-3 . TRBV28 CASRIIPGNTIYF TGTGCCAGCCGCATCATACCTGGAAACACCATATATTTT
. TRBJ2-7 TRBD2 TRBV3-1 CASSQGPGGGAKGQYF TGTGCCAGCAGCCAAGGGCCCGGGGGGGGCGCAAAGGGGCAGTACTTC
. TRBJ1-1 TRBD1 TRBV9 CASSQATGGNTEAFF TGTGCCAGCAGCCAAGCGACAGGGGGCAACACTGAAGCTTTCTTT
few TRBJ1-2 . TRBV6-2/TRBV6-3 CASSYKADGYTF TGTGCCAGCAGTTACAAGGCGGATGGCTACACCTTC
few TRBJ2-5 TRBD2 TRBV6-2/TRBV6-3 CASRIGGVAQYF TGTGCCAGCAGGATCGGGGGGGTTGCCCAGTACTTC
. TRBJ1-3 . TRBV11-2 CASSRSPRDRSGNTIYF TGTGCCAGCAGCCGATCCCCTAGGGACCGGTCTGGAAACACCATATATTTT